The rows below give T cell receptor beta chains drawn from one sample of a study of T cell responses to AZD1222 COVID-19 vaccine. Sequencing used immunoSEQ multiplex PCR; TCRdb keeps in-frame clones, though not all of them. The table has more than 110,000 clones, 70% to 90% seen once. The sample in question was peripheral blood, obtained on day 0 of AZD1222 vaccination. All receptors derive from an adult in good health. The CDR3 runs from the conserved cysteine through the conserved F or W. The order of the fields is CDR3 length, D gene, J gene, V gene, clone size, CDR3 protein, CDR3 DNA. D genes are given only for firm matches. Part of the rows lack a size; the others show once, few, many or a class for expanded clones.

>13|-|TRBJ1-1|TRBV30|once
CAWDGGLNTEAFF
TGTGCCTGGGACGGGGGGCTGAACACTGAAGCTTTCTTT
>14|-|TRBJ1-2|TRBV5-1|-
CASSLVRASDGYTF
TGCGCCAGCAGCTTGGTCAGGGCAAGCGATGGCTACACCTTC
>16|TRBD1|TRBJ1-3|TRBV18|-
CASSMDRAVLGNTIYF
TGTGCCAGCTCAATGGACAGGGCGGTTCTGGGAAACACCATATATTTT
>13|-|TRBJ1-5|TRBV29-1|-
CSVELGLRRPQHF
TGCAGCGTTGAATTGGGGCTGCGACGGCCCCAGCATTTT
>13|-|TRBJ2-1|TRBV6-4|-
CASSPELGNEQFF
TGTGCCAGCAGTCCCGAATTGGGGAATGAGCAGTTCTTC
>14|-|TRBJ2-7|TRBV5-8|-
CASSLAPAGSEQYF
TGTGCCAGCAGCTTGGCTCCGGCGGGTTCAGAGCAGTACTTC
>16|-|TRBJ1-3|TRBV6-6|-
CASKPARQVSGNTIYF
TGTGCCAGCAAACCCGCACGACAGGTATCTGGAAACACCATATATTTT
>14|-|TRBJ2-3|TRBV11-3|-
CASSLGGSGDTQYF
TGTGCCAGCAGCTTAGGAGGCTCAGGTGATACGCAGTATTTT
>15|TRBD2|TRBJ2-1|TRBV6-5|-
CASRITSGKYNEQFF
TGTGCCAGCAGAATAACTAGCGGGAAATACAATGAGCAGTTCTTC
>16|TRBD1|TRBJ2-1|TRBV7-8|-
CASSSGQGALWNEQFF
TGTGCCAGCAGCTCAGGACAGGGGGCGTTGTGGAATGAGCAGTTCTTC
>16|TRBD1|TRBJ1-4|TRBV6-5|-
CASSSRRQGFSEKLFF
TGTGCCAGCAGTTCCCGTCGACAGGGGTTTAGTGAAAAACTGTTTTTT
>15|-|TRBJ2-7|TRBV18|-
CASSPLQGGSYEQYF
TGTGCCAGCTCACCCCTCCAGGGGGGATCCTACGAGCAGTACTTC
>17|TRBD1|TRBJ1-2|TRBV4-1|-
CASSQDSRGRFLGGYTF
TGCGCCAGCAGCCAAGATAGCAGGGGGCGTTTCCTAGGTGGCTACACCTTC
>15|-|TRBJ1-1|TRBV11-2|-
CASSLRADGNTEAFF
TGTGCCAGCAGCTTACGTGCGGACGGGAACACTGAAGCTTTCTTT
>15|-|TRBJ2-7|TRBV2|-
CARGRGQPSSYEQYF
TGTGCCAGAGGGCGAGGACAACCGAGCTCCTACGAGCAGTACTTC
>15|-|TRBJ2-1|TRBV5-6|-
CASSSSYQLYNEQFF
TGTGCCAGCAGCAGTTCGTACCAGCTCTACAATGAGCAGTTCTTC
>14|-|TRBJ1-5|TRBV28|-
CASSLVGSNQPQHF
TGTGCCAGCAGTTTGGTGGGTAGCAATCAGCCCCAGCATTTT
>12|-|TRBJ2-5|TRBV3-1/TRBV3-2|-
CASSQEGETQYF
TGTGCCAGCAGCCAAGAAGGGGAGACCCAGTACTTC
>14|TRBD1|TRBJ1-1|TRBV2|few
CASSKGQGNAEAFF
TGTGCCAGCAGTAAGGGACAGGGGAACGCTGAAGCTTTCTTT
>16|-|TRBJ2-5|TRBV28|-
CASSFGTLLGQETQYF
TGTGCCAGCAGTTTCGGGACTCTCTTAGGTCAAGAGACCCAGTACTTC
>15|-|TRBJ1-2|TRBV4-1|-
CASSPSQAPGYGYTF
TGCGCCAGCAGCCCCTCCCAGGCCCCCGGCTATGGCTACACCTTC
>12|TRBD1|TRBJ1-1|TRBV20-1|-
CSAIEGATEAFF
TGCAGTGCTATTGAGGGGGCCACTGAAGCTTTCTTT
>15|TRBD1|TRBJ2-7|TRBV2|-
CASSAPGTGDNEQYF
TGTGCCAGCAGTGCGCCCGGGACAGGGGACAACGAGCAGTACTTC
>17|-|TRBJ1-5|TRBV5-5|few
CASSLQAAGVGNQPQHF
TGTGCCAGCAGCTTGCAGGCCGCTGGGGTTGGCAATCAGCCCCAGCATTTT
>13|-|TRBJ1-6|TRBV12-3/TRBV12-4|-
CASSPTGPSPLHF
TGTGCCAGCAGTCCGACAGGACCCTCACCCCTCCACTTT
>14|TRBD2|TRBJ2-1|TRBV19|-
CASSPGLAVYEQFF
TGTGCCAGTAGCCCGGGACTAGCAGTATATGAGCAGTTCTTC